These 16 T cell receptor beta chains were sequenced from one sample in a study of glioma-infiltrating T cells. Using RNA template, CDR3s of TCR alpha and beta were amplified with iRepertoire arm-PCR. Using its own MiXCR run on the multiplex PCR reads, TCRdb lists one record per CDR3 protein. Among about 410,000 distinct CDR3 sequences listed, 41% were seen once. Sequenced material: glioma tissue, nonneoplastic brain tissue, or PBMCs (not recorded which). The origin of the receptors is a human donor with low-grade glioma or glioblastoma, undergoing nonglioma brain surgery, or in good health (not recorded which).

V gene TRBV6-1 combines with J gene TRBJ1-4, with unresolved D. This CDR3 has 13 amino acids. The germline V and J ends were trimmed by 4 bases and 8 bases, with 11 bases remaining between them. The germline V gene encodes CDR1 MNHNS and CDR2 SASEGT. The CDR3 nucleotides read TGTGCCAGCAGTGTGACCAACCAGGAAAAACTGTTTTTT. It encodes CASSVTNQEKLFF.

The chain couples TRBV6-2 or TRBV6-3 to TRBJ1-2; D call uncertain. Germline assignment: CDR1 MNHEY and CDR2 SVGEGT. V was shortened by 3 bases and J by 8 bases, with 13 bases between the two germline ends. The CDR3 is 13 amino acids. CDR3 in amino acids: CASSYYVLPGYTF. The CDR3 DNA follows: TGTGCCAGCAGTTATTACGTCCTACCGGGCTACACCTTC.

This clonotype has just a few counts. The chain is built from TRBV7-9 and TRBJ1-1; D is perhaps TRBD1 (6 bases). Germline-derived CDR1 and CDR2 are SEHNR and FQNEAQ (reference sequence). V was clipped by 8 bases and J by 4 bases, with 17 bases between them. The CDR3 has 14 amino acids. In DNA, the CDR3 is TGTGCCAGCGGAATTCTCAGGGGAGGCACTGAAGCTTTCTTT. Translating gives CASGILRGGTEAFF.

This clonotype was counted a few times. This chain links TRBV27 with TRBJ2-7; D is ambiguous. Germline lookup yields CDR1 MNHEY and CDR2 SMNVEV (reference sequence). Trimming pared 6 bases from V and 0 bases from J, leaving 6 bases between. The CDR3 spans 12 residues. CDR3 nucleotide sequence: TGTGCCAGCAGCTCGGCCTCCTACGAGCAGTACTTC. Translating gives CASSSASYEQYF.

This clonotype appeared a single time. The chain carries TRBV4-1 and TRBJ2-3; D possibly corresponds to TRBD1 (6 bases). The V end was cut by 8 bases, the J end by 2 bases, with 14 bases between. CDR1 is MGHRA and CDR2 is YSYEKL in the germline V gene. This CDR3 is built from 14 residues. CDR3 sequence reads: CASRTGTHTDTQYF. CDR3 in DNA: TGCGCCAGCCGAACAGGGACCCACACAGATACGCAGTATTTT.

A remark on this clonotype: A single base separates this from a much larger clone, so it may be a read error. This sequence joins TRBV25-1 and TRBJ1-5; D remains ambiguous. V was cut by 2 bases and J by 9 bases, with 8 bases left in between. There are 12 residues in the CDR3. Per the germline V gene, CDR1 is MGHDK and CDR2 is SYGVNS. The CDR3 region is CASSENAVPQHF. The CDR3 DNA follows: TGTGCCAGCAGTGAAAACGCGGTGCCCCAGCATTTT.

This clonotype was detected only a few times. This chain uses TRBV14 with TRBJ2-3, with 9 bases lining up with TRBD2. The germline V gene encodes CDR1 SGHDN and CDR2 FVKESK. Trimming at V came to 4 bases and at J to 7 bases, leaving 12 bases not matched to a gene. The CDR3 loop spans 16 amino acids. The CDR3 DNA reads TGTGCCAGCAGCCCGTCGTGGGGGACTAGCCTCCATACGCAGTATTTT. The encoded protein is CASSPSWGTSLHTQYF.

The chain's CDR3 is CASSIRTLGYGYTF. The CDR3 DNA reads as TGTGCCAGTAGTATTCGCACGTTAGGGTATGGCTACACCTTC. This sequence joins TRBV19 and TRBJ1-2; D not resolved. The CDR3 runs 14 residues. The ends were cut back, 3 bases at V and 5 bases at J, with 13 bases in the middle. Germline lookup yields CDR1 LNHDA and CDR2 SQIVND (reference sequence).

The sample holds many counts of this clonotype. The gene calls are TRBV20-1 and TRBJ2-5, with D perhaps being TRBD1 or TRBD2 (6 bases each). The CDR3 has 14 residues. CDR1 is DFQATT and CDR2 is SNEGSKA in the germline V gene (reference sequence). With 4 bases removed from V and 4 bases from J, the gap between germline ends came to 16 bases. The CDR3 sequence: CSAIRDLGAETQYF. The CDR3 DNA sequence: TGCAGTGCTATTCGGGACTTGGGGGCAGAGACCCAGTACTTC.

Note on this clonotype: Because the CDR3 is missing its conserved closing phenylalanine or tryptophan, this is likely a read error. The chain uses TRBV20-1 and TRBJ1-1, with 10 bases identical to TRBD1. The CDR3 sequence is 13 residues long. Germline trimming cut 6 bases from V and 4 bases from J; bases unmatched to any gene: 5. In germline, CDR1 is DFQATT, CDR2 SNEGSKA (reference sequence). The CDR3 DNA reads as TGCAGTGCCCTGGACAGGGGGGGCACTGAAGCTTTCTTA. It is translated as CSALDRGGTEAFL.

This clonotype has only one observation. Since a much larger clone is just one base distant, this may be a read error. The chain couples TRBV4-3 to TRBJ2-1, with TRBD2 identical over 7 bases. The DNA end is a closer match to TRBJ2-7, so the J assignment may be wrong. Germline CDR1 and CDR2: LGHNA and YSLEER. This CDR3 is 15 amino acids long. The CDR3 loop is CASNPSGQTSYEQYF. The CDR3 region has the DNA TGCGCCAGCAACCCTAGCGGCCAAACCTCCTACGAGCAGTACTTC.

This clonotype was found once. This chain links TRBV4-2 with TRBJ2-1, with 8 positions matching TRBD2. The ends lost 1 base at V and 6 bases at J; junction bases unmatched: 8. There are 16 residues in the CDR3. CDR1 is LGHNA and CDR2 is YNFKEQ in the germline V gene. CDR3 in DNA: TGTGCCAGCAGCCAAGTCGCGTTAGGGACTAGCAATGAGCAGTTCTTC. It is translated as CASSQVALGTSNEQFF.

The genes are TRBV28 and TRBJ2-1, with 9 bases that match TRBD1. Germline V gene sequence: CDR1 MDHEN, CDR2 SYDVKM. CDR3 size: 13 residues. V shed 8 bases and J 5 bases; nucleotides not matched to a gene: 4. CDR3 loop: CASGGTGNNEQFF. CDR3 in DNA: TGTGCCAGCGGAGGGACAGGGAACAATGAGCAGTTCTTC.

The V and J genes are TRBV2 and TRBJ2-3; 7 bases fit TRBD2. Unmatched junction bases numbered 5, after V lost 4 bases and J lost 4 bases. The CDR3 contains 14 residues. CDR1 is SNHLY and CDR2 is FYNNEI in the germline V gene. The CDR3, as DNA: TGTGCCAGCAGTGTGCAGGGAGGGTCAGATACGCAGTATTTT. It yields the protein CASSVQGGSDTQYF.

This clonotype was picked up many times. The chain recombines TRBV6-2 or TRBV6-3 with TRBJ2-1; D is undetermined. V lost 6 bases to trimming and J lost 8 bases, with 8 bases between them. The CDR3 has 11 residues. CDR1 MNHEY and CDR2 SVGEGT come from the germline V gene. CDR3 loop: CASRTFHEQFF. DNA for the CDR3: TGTGCCAGCAGAACGTTTCATGAGCAGTTCTTC.

This clonotype was seen a handful of times. The CDR3 here is CASSPGPGQGSYEQYF. The CDR3 bases are TGCGCCAGCAGCCCCGGACCGGGACAGGGTTCCTACGAGCAGTACTTC. The V call is TRBV4-3, the J call TRBJ2-7; 9 nucleotides agree with TRBD1. CDR3 length equals 16 residues. Germline CDR1 reads LGHNA; CDR2 reads YSLEER. V shed 4 bases and J 1 base; nucleotides not matched to a gene: 8.